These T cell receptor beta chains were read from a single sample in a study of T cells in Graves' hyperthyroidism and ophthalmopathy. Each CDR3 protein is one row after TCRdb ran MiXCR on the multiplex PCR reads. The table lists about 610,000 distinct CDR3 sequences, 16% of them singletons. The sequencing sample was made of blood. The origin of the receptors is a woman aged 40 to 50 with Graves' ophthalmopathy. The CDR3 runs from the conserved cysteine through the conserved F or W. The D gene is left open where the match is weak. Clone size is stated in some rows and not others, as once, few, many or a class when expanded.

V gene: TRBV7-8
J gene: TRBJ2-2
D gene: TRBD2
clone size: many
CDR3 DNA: TGTGCCAGCAGCTTACTAGCGGGGGGGTACCTCACCGGGGAGCTGTTTTTT
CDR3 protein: CASSLLAGGYLTGELFF

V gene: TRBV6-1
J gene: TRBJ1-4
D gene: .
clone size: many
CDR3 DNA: TGTGCCAGCAGTGAAGTAGGAGGGGTCAATGAAAAACTGTTTTTT
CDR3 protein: CASSEVGGVNEKLFF

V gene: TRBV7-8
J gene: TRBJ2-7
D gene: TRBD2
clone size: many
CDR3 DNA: TGTGCCAGCAGCTCCATAAGGGGAAGGCGGGAGGGAATCTACGAGCAGTACTTC
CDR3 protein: CASSSIRGRREGIYEQYF

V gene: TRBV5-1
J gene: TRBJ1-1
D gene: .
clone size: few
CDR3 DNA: TGCGCCAGCAGCATGAACGCGAACACTGAAGCTTTCTTT
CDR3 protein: CASSMNANTEAFF

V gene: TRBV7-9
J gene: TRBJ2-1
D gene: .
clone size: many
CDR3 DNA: TGTGCCAGCAGCCTTAGTACTAGCTATAACGAGCAGTTCTTC
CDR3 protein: CASSLSTSYNEQFF

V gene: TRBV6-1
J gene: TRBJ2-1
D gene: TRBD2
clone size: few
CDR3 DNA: TGTGCCAGCAGTGAAAAGGGACTAGCGGGGGACAGAACTAACAATGAGCAGTTCTTC
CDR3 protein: CASSEKGLAGDRTNNEQFF

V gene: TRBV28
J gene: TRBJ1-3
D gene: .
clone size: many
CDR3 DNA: .
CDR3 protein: CASNTVAAGTGNTIYF

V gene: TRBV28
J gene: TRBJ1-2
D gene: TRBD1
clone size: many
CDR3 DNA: TGTGCCAGCAGGGCTCAGGGGGAGAGTGGCTACACCTTC
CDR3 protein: CASRAQGESGYTF

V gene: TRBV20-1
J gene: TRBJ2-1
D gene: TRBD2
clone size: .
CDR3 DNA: TGCAGTGCTAGGGGGGGTACTAGCGGGGGAGATTACAATGAGCAGTTCTTC
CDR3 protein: CSARGGTSGGDYNEQFF

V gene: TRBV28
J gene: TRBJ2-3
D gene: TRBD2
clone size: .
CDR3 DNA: TGTGCCAGCAGTTTCGGCGGGAGAGGCACAGATACGCAGTATTTT
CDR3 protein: CASSFGGRGTDTQYF

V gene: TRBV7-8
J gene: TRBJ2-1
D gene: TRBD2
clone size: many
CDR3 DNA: TGTGCCAGCAGCTTAGAGGAAATAGCGGGAGTGTATGAGCAGTTCTTC
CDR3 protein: CASSLEEIAGVYEQFF

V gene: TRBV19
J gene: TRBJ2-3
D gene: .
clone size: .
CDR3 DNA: TGTGCCAGTACAAATGCGGGTGCGACAGATACGCAGTATTTT
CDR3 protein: CASTNAGATDTQYF

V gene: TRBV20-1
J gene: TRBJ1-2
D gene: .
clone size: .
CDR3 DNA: TGCAGTGCTAGATTTTCTACAGGGGGCTACACCTTC
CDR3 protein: CSARFSTGGYTF

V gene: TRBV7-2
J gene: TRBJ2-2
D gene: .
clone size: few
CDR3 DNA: TGTGCCAGCAGCTTAGGATGGGGGAACACCGGGGAGCTGTTTTTT
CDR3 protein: CASSLGWGNTGELFF

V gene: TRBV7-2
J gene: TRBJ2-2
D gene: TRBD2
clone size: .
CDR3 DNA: TGTGCCAAAAATAGCGGGGGGGCCGGCGGGGAGCTGTTTTTT
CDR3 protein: CAKNSGGAGGELFF

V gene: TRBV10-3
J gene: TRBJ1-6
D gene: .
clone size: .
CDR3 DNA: TGTGCCATCAGTGGGACCTCAACCAATAATTCACCCCTCCACTTT
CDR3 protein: CAISGTSTNNSPLHF

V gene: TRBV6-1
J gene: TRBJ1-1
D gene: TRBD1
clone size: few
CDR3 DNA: TGTGCCAGCAGAAGACAGGGGTGGACTGAAGCTTTCTTT
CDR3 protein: CASRRQGWTEAFF

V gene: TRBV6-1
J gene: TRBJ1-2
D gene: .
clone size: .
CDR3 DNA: TGTGCCAGCAGATCTACGGTAGACTATGGCTACACCTTC
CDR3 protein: CASRSTVDYGYTF

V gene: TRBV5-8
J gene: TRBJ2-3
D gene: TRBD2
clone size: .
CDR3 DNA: TGTGCCAGCAGCTTTAAGAGACTAGCGGGAGGGCCCGATACGCAGTATTTT
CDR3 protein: CASSFKRLAGGPDTQYF

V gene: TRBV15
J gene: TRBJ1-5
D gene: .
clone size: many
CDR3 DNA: TGTGCCACCAGCAGGGGTGGGAGTAGAGGCAATCAGCCCCAGCATTTT
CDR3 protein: CATSRGGSRGNQPQHF

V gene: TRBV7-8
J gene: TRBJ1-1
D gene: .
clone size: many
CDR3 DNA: TGTGCCAGCAGCTCTGAGGGGCTCGCGGCTGAAGCTTTCTTT
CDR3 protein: CASSSEGLAAEAFF

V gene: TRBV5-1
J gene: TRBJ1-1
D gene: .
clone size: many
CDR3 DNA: TGCGCCAGCAGCTGGGACAACACTGAAGCTTTCTTT
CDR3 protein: CASSWDNTEAFF

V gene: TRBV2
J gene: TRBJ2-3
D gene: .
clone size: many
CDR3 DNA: TGTGCCAGCAGTGAGCCCGGCACAGATACGCAGTATTTT
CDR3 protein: CASSEPGTDTQYF

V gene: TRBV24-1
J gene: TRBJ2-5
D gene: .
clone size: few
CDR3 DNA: TGTGCCACCAGCGATCCGGGACGGGTCCAAGAGACCCAGTACTTC
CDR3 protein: CATSDPGRVQETQYF

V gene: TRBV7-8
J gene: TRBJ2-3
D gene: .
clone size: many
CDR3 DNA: TGTGCCAGCAGCTTAGGGGCGAGGGGTTCCACAGATACGCAGTATTTT
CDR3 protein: CASSLGARGSTDTQYF

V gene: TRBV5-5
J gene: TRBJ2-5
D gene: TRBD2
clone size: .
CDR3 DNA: TGTGCCAGCAGCTTGAGAGGGACTAGCGGACAAGAGACCCAGTACTTC
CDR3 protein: CASSLRGTSGQETQYF

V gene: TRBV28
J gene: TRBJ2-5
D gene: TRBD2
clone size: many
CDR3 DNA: TGTGCCGGTAGGACTAGCGGGAGTGAGACCCAGTACTTC
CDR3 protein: CAGRTSGSETQYF

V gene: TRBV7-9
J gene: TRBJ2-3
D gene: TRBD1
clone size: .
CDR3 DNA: TGTGCCAGCAGCTCTCGGGCCGGGACAGGGATCACAGATACGCAGTATTTT
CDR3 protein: CASSSRAGTGITDTQYF

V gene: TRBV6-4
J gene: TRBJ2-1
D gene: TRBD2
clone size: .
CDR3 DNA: TGTGCCAGCAGTGACTCTAGCGGGGGGATCAATGAGCAGTTCTTC
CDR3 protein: CASSDSSGGINEQFF

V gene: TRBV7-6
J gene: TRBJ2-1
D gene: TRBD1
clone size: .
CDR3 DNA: TGTGCCAGCAGCATAAAGGGACAGGGGAACAATGAGCAGTTCTTC
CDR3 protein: CASSIKGQGNNEQFF

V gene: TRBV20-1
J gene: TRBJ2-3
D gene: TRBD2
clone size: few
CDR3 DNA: TGCAGTGCTAGCCGGGCGCGGGGGGGGCCCCACACAGATACGCAGTATTTT
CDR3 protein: CSASRARGGPHTDTQYF

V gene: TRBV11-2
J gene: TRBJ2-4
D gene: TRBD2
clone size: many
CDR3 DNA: TGTGCCAGCAGCCGGTTAGGAAGCGGGAGTAAAAACATTCAGTACTTC
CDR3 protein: CASSRLGSGSKNIQYF

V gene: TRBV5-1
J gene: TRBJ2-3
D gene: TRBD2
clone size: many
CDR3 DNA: TGCGCCAGCAGCTTCCGAACTAGCGGGAGAAGTAGCACAGATACGCAGTATTTT
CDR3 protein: CASSFRTSGRSSTDTQYF

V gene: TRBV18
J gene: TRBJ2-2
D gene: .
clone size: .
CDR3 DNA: TGTGCCAGCTCACCCCTGGGGAGCCCAACCGGGGAGCTGTTTTTT
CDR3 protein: CASSPLGSPTGELFF

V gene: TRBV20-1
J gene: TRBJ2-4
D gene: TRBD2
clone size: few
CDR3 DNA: TGCAGTGCTAGAGATAGCGGGAGGGATTTCGGCAAAAACATTCAGTACTTC
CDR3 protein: CSARDSGRDFGKNIQYF

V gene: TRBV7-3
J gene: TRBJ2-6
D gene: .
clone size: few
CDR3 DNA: TGTGCCAGCAGCTTAACGGGCAGGGGATCTGGGGCCAACGTCCTGACTTTC
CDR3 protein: CASSLTGRGSGANVLTF

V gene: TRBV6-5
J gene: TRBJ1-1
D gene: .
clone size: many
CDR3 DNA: TGTGCCAGCAGTTACAGGAGGGACACTGAAGCTTTCTTT
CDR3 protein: CASSYRRDTEAFF

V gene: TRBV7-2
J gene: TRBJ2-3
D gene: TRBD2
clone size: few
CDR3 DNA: TGTGCCAGCAGCTTAGCCCGGGGGGACCAATATACGCAGTATTTT
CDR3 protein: CASSLARGDQYTQYF

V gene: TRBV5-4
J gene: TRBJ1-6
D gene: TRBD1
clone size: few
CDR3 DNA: TGTGCCAGCAGCTTGGGGACAGGCCGAGGTTCACCCCTCCACTTT
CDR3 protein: CASSLGTGRGSPLHF

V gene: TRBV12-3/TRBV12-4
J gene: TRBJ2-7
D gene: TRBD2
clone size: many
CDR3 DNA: TGTGCCAGCAGCGGACTAGCGGGAGTGACCGAGCAGTACTTC
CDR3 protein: CASSGLAGVTEQYF

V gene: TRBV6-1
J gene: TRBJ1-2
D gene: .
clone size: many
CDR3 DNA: TGTGCCAGCCAAGCTAACTATGGCTACACCTTC
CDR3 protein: CASQANYGYTF

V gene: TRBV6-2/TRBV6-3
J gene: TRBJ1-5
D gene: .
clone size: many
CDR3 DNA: TGTGCCAGCAGTGACGGTTATCAGCCCCAGCATTTT
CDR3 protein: CASSDGYQPQHF

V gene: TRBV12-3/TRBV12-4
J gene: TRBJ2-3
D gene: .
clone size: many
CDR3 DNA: TGTGCCAGCAGTTTCGGGCAGTTGGATACGCAGTATTTT
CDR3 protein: CASSFGQLDTQYF

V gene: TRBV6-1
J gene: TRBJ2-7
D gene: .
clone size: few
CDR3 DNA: TGTGCCAGCAGAACCACAGGGAGAGGGAACGAGCAGTACTTC
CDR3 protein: CASRTTGRGNEQYF

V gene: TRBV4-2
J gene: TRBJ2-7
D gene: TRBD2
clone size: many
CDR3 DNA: TGTGCCAGCAGCCAAGATAGTGGGAGCGGGGGAACCTACGAGCAGTACTTC
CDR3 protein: CASSQDSGSGGTYEQYF

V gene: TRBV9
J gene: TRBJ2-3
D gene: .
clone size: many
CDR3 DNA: TGTGCCAGCAGCGTCGTAAGCACAGATACGCAGTATTTT
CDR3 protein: CASSVVSTDTQYF

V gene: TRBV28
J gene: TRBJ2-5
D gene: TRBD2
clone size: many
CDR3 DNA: TGTGCCAGCAGCCAGAGTTGGGGCGGGAGGGATCAAGAGACCCAGTACTTC
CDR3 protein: CASSQSWGGRDQETQYF

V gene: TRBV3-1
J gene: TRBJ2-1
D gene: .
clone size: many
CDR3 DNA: TGTGCCAGCAGATGGGGGGGGCTTGAGGAGCAGTTCTTC
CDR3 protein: CASRWGGLEEQFF

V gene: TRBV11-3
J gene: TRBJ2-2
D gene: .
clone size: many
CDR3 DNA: TGTGCCAGCAGCTCGACCCAGAACACCGGGGAGCTGTTTTTT
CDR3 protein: CASSSTQNTGELFF

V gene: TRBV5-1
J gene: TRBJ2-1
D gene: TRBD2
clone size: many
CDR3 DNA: TGCGCCAGCAGGGATACTAGCGGAAGAGGCTCCTACAATGAGCAGTTCTTC
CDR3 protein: CASRDTSGRGSYNEQFF

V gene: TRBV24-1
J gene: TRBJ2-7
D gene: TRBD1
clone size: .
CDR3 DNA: TGTGCCACCAGTGATTTGTCGGACAGGGGCTACGAGCAGTACTTC
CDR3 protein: CATSDLSDRGYEQYF

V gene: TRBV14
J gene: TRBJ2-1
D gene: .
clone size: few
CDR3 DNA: TGTGCCAGCAGCCAACAGGGTGGAGGGGGTAGGAATGAGCAGTTCTTC
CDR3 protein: CASSQQGGGGRNEQFF

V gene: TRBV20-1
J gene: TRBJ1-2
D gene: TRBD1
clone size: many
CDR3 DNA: TGCAGTGCTAGAGGACAGGGCGGGGAGCTTCATTGGGACGACTATGGCTACACCTTC
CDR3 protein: CSARGQGGELHWDDYGYTF

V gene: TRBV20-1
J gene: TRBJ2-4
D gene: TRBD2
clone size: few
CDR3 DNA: TGCAGTGCTAGCACCGGGACTAGCGTACTAAAAAACATTCAGTACTTC
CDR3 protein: CSASTGTSVLKNIQYF